The 16 T cell receptor beta chains below come from one sample, sequenced in a study of T cell clonality in common variable immunodeficiency. This table comes from immunoSEQ multiplex PCR, and its TCRdb copy is limited to in-frame clones, with some not included. Altogether tens of thousands of clones were found in the sample, and no singletons occur. The sample taken for sequencing was peripheral blood mononuclear cells. The receptors stem from a person between 18 and 75 years old in good health.

This clone has at least ten counts. CDR3 sequence: CASSPGTMYNEQFF. The part of the CDR3 DNA that was read is TGTGCCAGCAGTCCCGGGACTATGTACAATGAG. The chain recombines TRBV2 with TRBJ2-1, with TRBD2 matching over 7 bases. The read stops 3 residues short of the end of the CDR3; the missing end is completed from the germline J gene. V shed 5 bases and J 4 bases; nucleotides not matched to a gene: 5. The V gene's germline CDR1 is SNHLY and CDR2 FYNNEI. The CDR3 runs 14 residues.

In this sample, this clone turned up many times. Read coverage stops 3 residues before the CDR3 terminus; the germline J gene supplies the remainder. The gene calls are TRBV2 and TRBJ2-7, with 8 bases that match TRBD1. This CDR3 is built from 16 residues. V gave up 1 base and J gave up 3 bases; unmatched junction bases: 8. Germline V gene sequence: CDR1 SNHLY, CDR2 FYNNEI. The CDR3 sequence: CASSEEHGTGDYEQYF. CDR3 bases read: TGTGCCAGCAGTGAAGAACATGGGACAGGAGACTACGAG.

This clone came up many times. The sequence runs out 3 residues before the end of the CDR3; the remainder is reconstructed from the germline J gene. The chain carries TRBV18 and TRBJ2-2; the D is unclear. CDR3 size: 13 residues. Per the germline V gene, CDR1 is KGHSH and CDR2 is LQKENI. Trimming cost V 4 bases and J 8 bases, with 11 bases left between them. CDR3 loop: CASSLSETGELFF. Incomplete CDR3 DNA: TGTGCCAGCTCACTCTCAGAGACTGGGGAG.

Details on this clone: Read data end 3 residues before the CDR3 end; the end is taken from the germline J gene. The gene calls are TRBV10-2 and TRBJ1-3; D is unclear. Germline CDR1 reads WSHSY; CDR2 reads SAAADI. The CDR3 has 13 residues. V was shortened by 3 bases and J by 4 bases, with 7 bases between the two germline ends. CDR3 in amino acids: CASSDSRGNTIYF. The CDR3 DNA, read in part, is TGCGCCAGCAGTGATAGCCGGGGAAACACC.

This clone has a handful of counts. The read terminates 3 residues ahead of where the CDR3 ends, so the germline J gene completes it. The chain combines TRBV19 with TRBJ1-2; TRBD1 agrees at 7 bases. The CDR3 extends over 14 amino acids. The germline CDR1 and CDR2 sequences are LNHDA and SQIVND (reference sequence). CDR3 sequence: CASSSSGGAYDYTF. Partial CDR3 DNA: TGTGCCAGTAGCTCTTCAGGGGGAGCCTACGAC.

This clone was counted ten times or more. The read terminates 3 residues ahead of where the CDR3 ends, so the germline J gene completes it. The V call is TRBV6-1, the J call TRBJ2-7, with D hard to call. This CDR3 has 13 residues. In germline, CDR1 is MNHNS, CDR2 SASEGT. V lost 2 bases and J 2 bases, leaving 7 bases between the germline ends. The CDR3 loop reads CASSEQVTYEQYF. CDR3 DNA (partial): TGTGCCAGCAGTGAACAGGTTACCTACGAG.

This clone was detected many times. Coverage ceases 3 residues before the CDR3 finishes, and the germline J gene fills in the end. This sequence joins TRBV7-8 and TRBJ1-1, with a possible D match to TRBD1 (5 bases). The germline V gene has CDR1 SGHVS and CDR2 FQNEAQ. The length of the CDR3 is 14 residues. V shed 4 bases and J shed 2 bases, with 11 bases lying between them. CDR3 protein: CASSYRDRNTEAFF. The CDR3 bases that were read are TGTGCCAGCAGCTACCGTGACAGAAACACTGAA. Based on the CDR3 plus reference TRBV7-8 and TRBJ1-1, the full variable domain is GAGVSQSPRYKVAKRGQDVALRCDPISGHVSLFWYQQALGQGPEFLTYFQNEAQLDKSGLPSDRFFAERPEGSVSTLKIQRTQQEDSAVYLCASSYRDRNTEAFFGQGTRLTVV.

The table lists this clone with a few counts. The read stops 3 residues short of the end of the CDR3; the missing end is completed from the germline J gene. The rearrangement joins TRBV7-6 to TRBJ2-7; no clear D. V lost 1 base and J lost 0, with 10 bases in between. Looked up from germline, CDR1 is SGHVS and CDR2 is FNYEAQ. The CDR3 spans 15 residues. The part of the CDR3 DNA that was read is TGTGCCAGCAGCTTAGGAAACTCCGCCTCCTACGAG. Protein: CASSLGNSASYE. The entire CDR3 reads CASSLGNSASYEQYF. The complete variable domain, with remaining parts taken from reference TRBV7-6 and TRBJ2-7, reads GAGVSQSPRYKVTKRGQDVALRCDPISGHVSLYWYRQALGQGPEFLTYFNYEAQQDKSGLPNDRFSAERPEGSISTLTIQRTEQRDSAMYRCASSLGNSASYEQYFGPGTRLTVT.

This clone was detected many times. The read gets to within 3 residues of the CDR3 end, and the germline J gene fills in the rest. The V call is TRBV19, the J call TRBJ2-2, with TRBD2 identical over 8 bases. CDR1 LNHDA and CDR2 SQIVND come from the germline V gene (reference sequence). The V segment lost 4 bases and the J segment 6 bases; nucleotides outside the gene matches: 7. This CDR3 region has 15 residues. CDR3 DNA (partial): TGTGCCAGTAGTAAGGGACTAGTTGCAGCCGGGGAG. Protein product: CASSKGLVAAGE. The full CDR3 reads CASSKGLVAAGELFF. The full variable domain, with the rest looked up from reference TRBV19 and TRBJ2-2, is DGGITQSPKYLFRKEGQNVTLSCEQNLNHDAMYWYRQDPGQGLRLIYYSQIVNDFQKGDIAEGYSVSREKKESFPLTVTSAQKNPTAFYLCASSKGLVAAGELFFGEGSRLTVL.

This clone was seen at least ten times. Coverage ceases 3 residues before the CDR3 finishes, and the germline J gene fills in the end. This chain links TRBV30 with TRBJ1-2, with no clear D. CDR3 size: 12 residues. Germline values: CDR1 GTSNPN, CDR2 SVGIG (reference sequence). V gave up 0 bases and J gave up 5 bases, with 7 bases separating them. This CDR3 is CAWSVPGYGYTF. The sequenced CDR3 bases are TGTGCCTGGAGTGTACCCGGGTATGGC.

The covered CDR3 bases are TGTGCCAGCTCAAAACTAGCGGGGGGCTCAGATACC. Amino acids: CASSKLAGGSDT. The entire CDR3 sequence reads CASSKLAGGSDTYTF. The rearrangement links TRBV18 to TRBJ1-2, with D perhaps TRBD1 (6 bases). The read finishes 3 residues shy of the CDR3 end, and the germline J gene is used to complete it. This CDR3 is 15 amino acids long. Germline CDR1 is KGHSH and CDR2 is LQKENI.

This clone occurred many times. Sequencing ends 3 residues short of the CDR3 end; the germline J gene provides the rest. The J gene is TRBJ2-2, the V gene TRBV5-1, with 8 bases fitting TRBD1. CDR1 SGHRS and CDR2 YFSETQ come from the germline V gene. The CDR3 extends over 17 amino acids. The CDR3 sequence is CASSLVGTGRNNSPLFF. The DNA read from the CDR3 is TGCGCCAGCAGCTTGGTTGGGACAGGTCGTAATAATTCACCG.

This clone occurred many times. The read is 3 residues too short to cover the CDR3 end, so that end is filled in from the germline J gene. The genes are TRBV6-1 and TRBJ1-4; 7 nucleotides align to TRBD1. The CDR3 contains 14 residues. Trimming took 3 bases from V and 4 from J; bases not matched to a gene: 2. Germline lookup yields CDR1 MNHNS and CDR2 SASEGT. CDR3 bases read: TGTGCCAGCAGTGATCGACAGGGTAATGAAAAA. This codes for CASSDRQGNEK. The entire CDR3 protein reads CASSDRQGNEKLFF.

At least ten counts were recorded for this clone. The CDR3 is cut off 3 residues early in the read; its end comes from the germline J gene. The chain joins TRBV14 to TRBJ2-1; 9 bases match TRBD1. Germline V CDR1 and CDR2: SGHDN, FVKESK. This CDR3 region has 15 residues. The V segment lost 3 bases and the J segment 8 bases; nucleotides outside the gene matches: 8. The sequenced part of the CDR3 DNA is TGTGCCAGCAGCCACCGGGACAGGGTAAGAGATGAG. This encodes CASSHRDRVRDE. From start to end, the CDR3 is CASSHRDRVRDEQFF.

This clone has at least ten counts. The CDR3 extends 3 residues past the end of the read, so its final part is completed from the germline J gene. The rearrangement links TRBV6-1 to TRBJ2-3, with TRBD2 matching 7 bases. V dropped 2 bases and J dropped 2; count of bases not matched to a gene: 7. The germline V gene encodes CDR1 MNHNS and CDR2 SASEGT. This CDR3 contains 16 residues. The CDR3 is CASSETGTIPTDTQYF. CDR3 bases read: TGTGCCAGCAGTGAAACCGGGACTATCCCCACAGATACG.

This clone was detected many times. The read comes to an end 3 residues before the CDR3 does, leaving the germline J gene to fill in the end. V is TRBV20-1 and J is TRBJ2-7, with 11 bases matching TRBD2. The CDR3 length is 15 residues. The germline gives CDR1 DFQATT, CDR2 SNEGSKA (reference sequence). V lost 3 bases to trimming and J lost 2 bases; unmatched junction nucleotides: 6. CDR3: CSARAGTSGPYEQYF. CDR3 DNA, as far as it was read: TGCAGTGCTAGGGCCGGGACTAGCGGACCCTACGAG.